This T cell receptor beta chain was found in a study of T-cell memory formation after mild COVID-19. TCRdb analysed the 5' RACE reads with MiXCR anew, one entry per CDR3 protein. Of about 110,000 distinct CDR3 sequences listed, around 12% were seen once; the top ten hold 25% to 35%. Germline CDR1 reads SEHNR; CDR2 reads FQNEAQ (reference sequence). This CDR3 has 18 amino acids. V lost 2 bases, J lost 5 bases, and 11 bases stayed unmatched. Regarding the study as a whole: Contracting CD8+ clones were enriched in EMRA, CD4+ mainly in CM and EM. Whether second-wave clones peaking at day 37 were SARS-CoV-2 specific went unconfirmed.

A few counts support this clonotype. What it binds is not known. This TCR derives from an adult woman who had mild COVID-19 (a few samples of this study predate the infection). Cell type and time point are not known. The specimen was PBMCs or a T cell subset sorted from them (not recorded which). The chain carries TRBV7-9 and TRBJ2-1, with 11 nucleotides matching TRBD1. The CDR3 is CASSLPRWTGGADNEQFF. CDR3 bases: TGTGCCAGCAGCTTACCCCGCTGGACAGGGGGCGCCGACAATGAGCAGTTCTTC.